The 28 T cell receptor beta chains given below trace back to one sample, sequenced in a study of blood T cells in healthy people across ages. Primers used in a second PCR of about 6 to 11 cycles were a sample-barcoded 5' primer and a J-beta primer mix. A single record per CDR3 protein comes from TCRdb applying MiXCR to the 5' RACE reads. The sample records hundreds of thousands of distinct CDR3 sequences, about 52% being singletons. The sample taken for sequencing was blood. Every receptor here comes from a woman in her sixties or seventies in good health.

V gene TRBV7-2 combines with J gene TRBJ2-1; D gene unclear. Matching the DNA end better, TRBJ2-7 makes the J call doubtful. Germline CDR1 reads SGHTA; CDR2 reads FQGNSA. The CDR3 covers 13 residues. CDR3: CASSFNSYNEQYF. DNA of the CDR3: TGTGCCAGCAGCTTTAACAGCTACAATGAGCAGTACTTC.

This clonotype was seen a handful of times. This chain links TRBV5-1 with TRBJ2-5; 8 positions agree with TRBD1. V lost 5 bases, J lost 4 bases, and 4 bases stayed unmatched. This CDR3 has 13 residues. Germline V gene data show CDR1 as SGHRS and CDR2 as YFSETQ. CDR3 nucleotides: TGCGCCAGCAGTTATGGACAGGGAGAGACCCAGTACTTC. This sequence encodes CASSYGQGETQYF.

This clonotype was counted many times. V is TRBV7-7 and J is TRBJ2-2; D possibly corresponds to TRBD1 (5 bases). The CDR3 has 14 amino acids. V was cut by 5 bases and J by 1 base, with 8 bases left in between. Germline CDR1 is SSHAT and CDR2 is FNYEAQ (reference sequence). The CDR3 DNA follows: TGTGCCAGCAGCCCGGACAAGAACACCGGGGAGCTGTTTTTT. Translated: CASSPDKNTGELFF.

The chain carries TRBV7-3 and TRBJ1-2; 9 bases fit TRBD1. With V trimmed by 5 bases and J by 3 bases, 7 bases remained unmatched. The length of the CDR3 is 15 residues. Germline lookup yields CDR1 SGHTA and CDR2 FQGTGA. CDR3 in amino acids: CASSRTGGADYGYTF. The DNA of the CDR3 is TGTGCCAGCAGCCGTACAGGGGGCGCTGACTATGGCTACACCTTC.

This clonotype has only a few counts. This chain joins TRBV5-1 and TRBJ2-5; no definite D call. This CDR3 spans 11 amino acids. The V and J ends lost 6 bases and 4 bases respectively, with 7 bases between them. Germline V gene data show CDR1 as SGHRS and CDR2 as YFSETQ. The DNA of the CDR3 is TGCGCCAGCATGTACGGAGAGACCCAGTACTTC. Its protein is CASMYGETQYF. Together with reference TRBV5-1 and TRBJ2-5, the CDR3 gives the full variable domain: KAGVTQTPRYLIKTRGQQVTLSCSPISGHRSVSWYQQTPGQGLQFLFEYFSETQRNKGNFPGRFSGRQFSNSRSEMNVSTLELGDSALYLCASMYGETQYFGPGTRLLVL.

A few counts support this clonotype. The V and J genes are TRBV27 and TRBJ2-7; tentatively, D is TRBD1 (6 bases). Germline CDR1 and CDR2: MNHEY and SMNVEV (reference sequence). V dropped 6 bases and J dropped 5 bases, with 14 bases sitting between them. The CDR3 has 13 amino acids. The CDR3 is CASSFGTNDEQYF. CDR3 nucleotides: TGTGCCAGCAGCTTTGGGACAAACGACGAGCAGTACTTC.

The chain joins TRBV7-2 to TRBJ2-7; D may be TRBD2 (6 bases). Trimming shortened V by 2 bases and J by 2 bases, and 13 bases separated the two germline ends. The CDR3 spans 15 residues. The germline CDR1 and CDR2 sequences are SGHTA and FQGNSA. CDR3 sequence reads: CASSLYWEAPYEQYF. CDR3 coding DNA: TGTGCCAGCAGCTTATACTGGGAGGCCCCCTACGAGCAGTACTTC.

This clonotype was counted between two and nine times. The chain carries TRBV20-1 and TRBJ2-1; no clear D gene. The CDR3 covers 12 residues. The germline CDR1 and CDR2 sequences are DFQATT and SNEGSKA (reference sequence). Between the trimmed V and J ends, which lost 0 bases and 10 bases, there was a span of 10 bases. CDR3: CSARDVFREQFF. The CDR3 DNA reads as TGCAGTGCTAGAGATGTGTTCCGAGAGCAGTTCTTC.

V gene TRBV29-1 combines with J gene TRBJ1-4; perhaps TRBD1 as D (5 bases). Trimming cost V 4 bases and J 8 bases, with 14 bases left between them. Per the germline V gene, CDR1 is SQVTM and CDR2 is ANQGSEA. This CDR3 is 13 amino acids long. In DNA, the CDR3 is TGCAGCGTTGGTAGGGCCGGGGGAGAAAAACTGTTTTTT. Translating it yields CSVGRAGGEKLFF.

This chain joins TRBV20-1 and TRBJ1-1; no firm D call. V was shortened by 0 bases and J by 4 bases, with 15 bases between the two germline ends. Germline V gene sequence: CDR1 DFQATT, CDR2 SNEGSKA (reference sequence). The CDR3 is 15 amino acids. CDR3 amino acids: CSARDRRHQSTEAFF. The DNA of the CDR3 is TGCAGTGCTAGAGATCGTCGGCACCAGTCCACTGAAGCTTTCTTT.

This clonotype was seen only a few times. This chain joins TRBV4-2 and TRBJ2-3; 7 bases line up with TRBD2. The CDR3 is made up of 17 amino acids. The germline CDR1 and CDR2 sequences are LGHNA and YNFKEQ. J gave up 3 bases and V 3 bases, and 12 bases lay outside the gene matches. CDR3 sequence reads: CASSQSSRGRATDTQYF. The CDR3 region has the DNA TGTGCCAGCAGCCAGAGTTCTCGGGGGAGGGCGACAGATACGCAGTATTTT.

The V and J genes are TRBV4-1 and TRBJ1-1; D is possibly TRBD1 (5 bases). V lost 0 bases and J 10 bases, leaving 9 bases between the germline ends. The CDR3 consists of 12 residues. CDR1 is MGHRA, CDR2 YSYEKL, per germline. CDR3: CASSQDWQGAFF. The CDR3 DNA reads TGCGCCAGCAGCCAAGATTGGCAGGGAGCTTTCTTT.

The chain employs TRBV7-3 and TRBJ2-1, with a weak D call TRBD2 (5 bases). From germline, CDR1 is SGHTA and CDR2 FQGTGA. The V end was cut by 0 bases, the J end by 0 bases, with 12 bases between. There are 17 residues in the CDR3. The CDR3 loop is CASSLTGPAASYNEQFF. The CDR3 DNA reads as TGTGCCAGCAGCTTAACTGGTCCAGCGGCCTCCTACAATGAGCAGTTCTTC.

V usage is TRBV20-1 and J usage is TRBJ2-7; 7 bases align to TRBD2. The CDR3 sequence is 14 residues long. Germline-derived CDR1 and CDR2 are DFQATT and SNEGSKA (reference sequence). V lost 1 base and J lost 3; bases outside the gene matches: 6. In DNA form, the CDR3 reads TGCAGTGCTAGAGTCGCTGGCGGGGGCTACGAGCAGTACTTC. Translated: CSARVAGGGYEQYF.

In this sample, this clonotype turned up a few times. The rearrangement links TRBV20-1 to TRBJ2-2; 7 bases line up with TRBD2. The CDR3 runs to 17 residues. Trimming cost V 0 bases and J 0 bases; bases outside gene matches: 7. CDR1 is DFQATT, CDR2 SNEGSKA, per germline (reference sequence). CDR3 protein: CSARDGASGANTGELFF. The CDR3 region has the DNA TGCAGTGCTAGAGATGGGGCTAGCGGAGCGAACACCGGGGAGCTGTTTTTT.

The chain has TRBV18 and TRBJ2-3, with TRBD2 identical over 12 bases. The CDR3 covers 17 residues. Trimming removed 6 bases from V and 5 bases from J; junction bases left unmatched: 12. The V gene's germline CDR1 is KGHSH and CDR2 LQKENI. The CDR3 is CASSLLTSGRRGDTQYF. The CDR3 DNA sequence: TGTGCCAGCTCTCTTCTAACTAGCGGGAGGAGAGGAGATACGCAGTATTTT.

The CDR3 DNA sequence: TGTGCCAGCAGCCAGACGGCCCGGCCAGGGGTGAACACTGAAGCTTTCTTT. Amino acids: CASSQTARPGVNTEAFF. The chain carries TRBV3-1 and TRBJ1-1; weak D call: TRBD1 (6 bases). Trimming stripped 3 bases from V and 0 bases from J, with 17 bases between. The CDR3 has 17 residues. Germline CDR1 is LGHDT and CDR2 is YNNKEL (reference sequence).

This clonotype is a singleton in its sample. V and J are TRBV11-3 and TRBJ2-1; unclear D gene. Germline V gene lookup returns CDR1 SGHNT and CDR2 YENEEA. This CDR3 region has 13 residues. V was clipped by 0 bases and J by 8 bases, with 8 bases between them. The CDR3 DNA follows: TGTGCCAGCAGCTTAGATCCAGAGTATGAGCAGTTCTTC. Protein sequence: CASSLDPEYEQFF.

This clonotype was detected a few times. The chain uses TRBV20-1 and TRBJ2-5, with D tentatively TRBD1 or TRBD2 (7 bases each). Trimming pared 8 bases from V and 5 bases from J, leaving 12 bases between. Per germline, CDR1 DFQATT and CDR2 SNEGSKA (reference sequence). The CDR3 sequence is 11 residues long. In DNA, the CDR3 is TGCAGTAGACAGGGAGGGGAGACCCAGTACTTC. It encodes CSRQGGETQYF.

This rearrangement joins TRBV20-1 to TRBJ1-2; 10 nucleotides line up with TRBD1. CDR3 size: 14 residues. Germline V lookup: CDR1 DFQATT, CDR2 SNEGSKA (reference sequence). V was clipped by 3 bases and J by 2 bases; unmatched bases: 3. DNA for the CDR3: TGCAGTGCTAGGAGGGACAGGGGAAACTATGGCTACACCTTC. The encoded protein is CSARRDRGNYGYTF.

CDR3 region: CASSPNRQSSYNEQYF. For the CDR3, the DNA is TGCGCCAGCAGCCCGAACCGACAAAGCTCCTACAATGAGCAGTACTTC. This rearrangement joins TRBV4-1 to TRBJ2-7; the D is unclear. This CDR3 contains 16 residues. The germline gives CDR1 MGHRA, CDR2 YSYEKL. V was pared by 4 bases and J by 7 bases, with 23 bases between.

The gene calls are TRBV20-1 and TRBJ2-1; 13 bases align to TRBD2. V shed 5 bases, J shed 3 bases, and the junction held 4 bases outside the gene matches. Per the germline V gene, CDR1 is DFQATT and CDR2 is SNEGSKA (reference sequence). CDR3 length: 15 amino acids. The CDR3 coding sequence is TGCAGTGCTCCTGGGACTAGCGGGAACTACAATGAGCAGTTCTTC. Translated, it gives CSAPGTSGNYNEQFF.

The table lists this clonotype with a count of one. The chain carries TRBV2 and TRBJ2-7; 7 bases agree with TRBD1. This CDR3 is 13 amino acids long. V shed 1 base and J 7 bases; nucleotides not matched to a gene: 4. Per the germline V gene, CDR1 is SNHLY and CDR2 is FYNNEI. The CDR3, as DNA: TGTGCCAGCAGTGAAGGGACAGGATGGGAGCAGTACTTC. This translates into CASSEGTGWEQYF.

The CDR3 DNA is TGTGCCAGCGGTCGAAGACAGACTACAGATACGCAGTATTTT. Its protein product is CASGRRQTTDTQYF. This chain links TRBV6-6 with TRBJ2-3; D perhaps matches TRBD1 (5 bases). This CDR3 is 14 amino acids long. The germline V gene has CDR1 MNHNY and CDR2 SVGAGI (reference sequence). Trimming shortened V by 8 bases and J by 3 bases, and 15 bases separated the two germline ends.

In this sample, this clonotype turned up a few times. This sequence joins TRBV7-2 and TRBJ2-7, with 9 bases matching TRBD2. With 4 bases clipped from V and 3 bases from J, the junction kept 4 bases outside the gene matches. The germline CDR1 and CDR2 sequences are SGHTA and FQGNSA. The length of the CDR3 is 14 residues. CDR3 DNA: TGTGCCAGCAGCTCAAGGACTAGCGACTACGAGCAGTACTTC. Its protein is CASSSRTSDYEQYF.

V and J are TRBV5-1 and TRBJ2-3; 7 nucleotides match TRBD2. After removal of 3 bases from V and 4 bases from J, the junction contained 8 bases not matched to a gene. The CDR3 is made up of 15 amino acids. Germline V gene data show CDR1 as SGHRS and CDR2 as YFSETQ. CDR3 in DNA: TGCGCCAGCAGCTCCGTTACTAGCGTAGCAGATACGCAGTATTTT. Translation gives CASSSVTSVADTQYF.

About this clonotype: A much larger clone lies a single base off, so this may be a read error. The chain employs TRBV2 and TRBJ2-7, with 9 bases lining up with TRBD1. CDR3 length: 13 amino acids. From germline, CDR1 is SNHLY and CDR2 FYNNEI. The CDR3 DNA sequence: TGTGCCAGCAGCAGACAGGGGGTGGACGAGCGGTACTTC. Protein product: CASSRQGVDERYF.

This clonotype was found a few times. This rearrangement joins TRBV28 to TRBJ2-5, with 8 nucleotides matching TRBD1. The DNA end favors TRBJ2-7, so the J call may be wrong. Per germline, CDR1 MDHEN and CDR2 SYDVKM. The length of the CDR3 is 14 residues. Written as DNA, the CDR3 is TGTGCCAGCAGTTTATCCGGACAGGGCTACGAGCAGTACTTC. Its translation is CASSLSGQGYEQYF.